The 5 T cell receptor beta chains below were found in one sample sequenced in a study of blood T cell repertoires in COVID-19. The assay was immunoSEQ multiplex PCR, and TCRdb's table has in-frame clones only and misses some. The repertoire holds over 30,000 clones, with around 90% as singletons. The sequencing input was peripheral blood. The receptor set was obtained from a man aged 70 or older with active or convalescent COVID-19.

This chain uses TRBV19 with TRBJ1-4, with D possibly being TRBD1 (6 bases). Germline V gene lookup returns CDR1 LNHDA and CDR2 SQIVND (reference sequence). The CDR3 totals 16 residues. Trimming removed 7 bases at V and 5 bases at J, with 20 bases between. The CDR3 here is CASTKRVTGANEKLFF. The DNA for the CDR3 is TGTGCCAGTACAAAAAGAGTGACAGGCGCAAATGAAAAACTGTTTTTT.

The rearrangement joins TRBV5-1 to TRBJ1-1; no clear D. V was pared by 0 bases and J by 3 bases, with 6 bases between. CDR1 is SGHRS, CDR2 YFSETQ, per germline. The CDR3 covers 13 residues. CDR3: CASSLAVYTEAFF. CDR3 in DNA: TGCGCCAGCAGCTTGGCAGTTTACACTGAAGCTTTCTTT.

The chain is built from TRBV7-9 and TRBJ1-1; D not resolved. Trimming took off 5 bases at V and 2 bases at J, with 9 bases between the two ends. From germline, CDR1 is SEHNR and CDR2 FQNEAQ (reference sequence). This CDR3 is 13 amino acids long. The CDR3 DNA sequence: TGTGCCAGCAGCCTCACAGCAAACACTGAAGCTTTCTTT. It encodes CASSLTANTEAFF.

The chain uses TRBV9 and TRBJ1-6; weak D call: TRBD1 (6 bases). This CDR3 is 14 amino acids long. Germline CDR1 is SGDLS and CDR2 is YYNGEE. Trimming removed 4 bases at V and 10 bases at J, with 15 bases between. The CDR3 here is CASSPGDPGSPLHF. The CDR3 DNA reads TGTGCCAGCAGCCCAGGGGACCCAGGGTCACCCCTCCACTTT.

This chain joins TRBV10-1 and TRBJ2-2; TRBD1 matches at 7 bases. Germline values: CDR1 WNHNN, CDR2 SYGVQD (reference sequence). The CDR3 has 14 residues. V trimming: 6 bases; J trimming: 4 bases; junction bases outside the gene matches: 5. This CDR3 reads CASSETGSTGELFF. The CDR3 coding sequence is TGCGCCAGCAGCGAGACAGGGTCCACCGGGGAGCTGTTTTTT.